A single sample is the source of the 30 T cell receptor beta chains below, sequenced in a study of molecular identifiers for immune sequencing clone quantification. One entry per CDR3 protein, called by TCRdb with MiXCR from the PCR reads. The sample consists of over 600,000 distinct CDR3 sequences, 15% to 20% of them appearing once. Sequencing used naive CD8+ T cells from blood, with Jurkat cell RNA spiked in. Documented subset: FACS-sorted CD8+CD4-CCR7+CD45RA+ naive T cells. The receptor set was obtained from a human donor in good health. Some libraries in this study had Jurkat cell RNA spiked in.

At least ten counts were recorded for this clonotype. The chain's CDR3 is CASGPTGGQETQYF. The CDR3 DNA sequence: TGTGCCAGCGGCCCGACAGGGGGTCAAGAGACCCAGTACTTC. The chain has TRBV12-3 or TRBV12-4 and TRBJ2-5; 9 bases match TRBD1. There are 14 residues in the CDR3. With 8 bases clipped from V and 2 bases from J, the junction kept 6 bases outside the gene matches.

This clonotype was found many times. One end of the junction varies from germline; a read error may be responsible. This sequence joins TRBV30 and TRBJ2-7, with 7 nucleotides matching TRBD2. The germline CDR1 and CDR2 sequences are GTSNPN and SVGIG (reference sequence). This CDR3 has 12 residues. CDR3 sequence: CAGRDFSYEQYF. In DNA, the CDR3 is TGTGCCGGGAGGGACTTCTCCTACGAGCAGTACTTC.

This clonotype was seen ten or more times. The CDR3, as DNA: TGCGCCAGCAGCCAAGATCGGGCCACCACAGATACGCAGTATTTT. This gives the protein CASSQDRATTDTQYF. The chain couples TRBV4-3 to TRBJ2-3; D unclear. V was cut by 0 bases and J by 2 bases, with 9 bases left in between. The germline gives CDR1 LGHNA, CDR2 YSLEER. The CDR3 runs to 15 residues.

This clonotype was seen more than once but under ten times. V and J are TRBV4-1 and TRBJ2-7, with D unclear. This CDR3 spans 13 amino acids. V lost 4 bases to trimming and J lost 3 bases, with 10 bases between them. CDR1 is MGHRA and CDR2 is YSYEKL in the germline V gene. The CDR3 is CASSPERGYEQYF. The CDR3 nucleotides read TGCGCCAGCAGCCCAGAAAGAGGCTACGAGCAGTACTTC.

Concerning this clonotype: A much larger clone lies one base from this, so it may be a read error. J is TRBJ2-3 and V is TRBV11-2; 9 bases are shared with TRBD2. Germline V CDR1 and CDR2: SGHAT, FQNNGV. CDR3 size: 16 residues. The CDR3 region has the DNA TGTGTCAGCAGCTTATACGCGGGGGGGCTTGGAGATACGCAGTATTTT. Encoded protein: CVSSLYAGGLGDTQYF.

This chain connects TRBV27 to TRBJ1-1, with a possible D match to TRBD1 (6 bases). Deletions cut 5 bases from V and 6 bases from J, with 16 bases between. From germline, CDR1 is MNHEY and CDR2 SMNVEV (reference sequence). This CDR3 region has 14 residues. The chain's CDR3 is CASSLRGGTSEAFF. The DNA of the CDR3 is TGTGCCAGCAGTCTCCGAGGGGGGACCTCTGAAGCTTTCTTT.

This clonotype was counted a single time. The missing conserved phenylalanine or tryptophan at the end of this CDR3 makes a read error likely. The V call is TRBV7-9, the J call TRBJ2-7; D possibly corresponds to TRBD1 (6 bases). V lost 2 bases and J 0 bases, leaving 11 bases between the germline ends. The CDR3 runs to 15 residues. Germline V gene sequence: CDR1 SEHNR, CDR2 FQNEAQ (reference sequence). CDR3 in DNA: TGTGCCAGCAGCTTATTTCAGGGGAGCTCCTACGAGCAGTACCTC. Translated, it gives CASSLFQGSSYEQYL.

This rearrangement joins TRBV5-4 to TRBJ2-7; 9 nucleotides match TRBD1. Germline loops: CDR1 SGHNT, CDR2 YYREEE (reference sequence). V shed 2 bases, J shed 3 bases, and the junction held 6 bases outside the gene matches. The CDR3 spans 15 residues. The CDR3 nucleotides are TGTGCCAGCAGCTTCGGGACAGGGTCGAACTACGAGCAGTACTTC. Amino acid sequence: CASSFGTGSNYEQYF. The whole variable domain, remainder taken from reference TRBV5-4 and TRBJ2-7, is ETGVTQSPTHLIKTRGQQVTLRCSSQSGHNTVSWYQQALGQGPQFIFQYYREEENGRGNFPPRFSGLQFPNYSSELNVNALELDDSALYLCASSFGTGSNYEQYFGPGTRLTVT.

In the case of this clonotype: A much more abundant neighbour one base away suggests this may be a read error. No conserved phenylalanine or tryptophan ends this CDR3, so it is likely a read error. In DNA, the CDR3 is TGTGCCAGCAGCTTAGGATTTCGGGACAGATTATCTTACTCCTACGAGCAGTACCTC. Its protein product is CASSLGFRDRLSYSYEQYL. The chain links TRBV7-2 to TRBJ2-7; TRBD1 matches at 7 bases. V was clipped by 1 base and J by 0 bases; unmatched bases: 15. This CDR3 is 19 amino acids long. Germline CDR1 is SGHTA and CDR2 is FQGNSA.

A few counts support this clonotype. The chain has TRBV2 and TRBJ1-5, with D possibly TRBD1 on 6 matching bases. The CDR3 has 13 amino acids. Germline V gene data show CDR1 as SNHLY and CDR2 as FYNNEI. V gave up 7 bases and J gave up 6 bases, with 13 bases separating them. CDR3 coding DNA: TGTGCCAGCACCGAAGGGGGATTTCAGCCCCAGCATTTT. Its protein is CASTEGGFQPQHF.

This clonotype was detected a few times. The V and J genes are TRBV7-2 and TRBJ2-3; 8 nucleotides match TRBD2. V lost 1 base and J lost 0; bases outside the gene matches: 9. CDR1 is SGHTA and CDR2 is FQGNSA in the germline V gene. CDR3 length: 18 residues. The chain's CDR3 is CASSLDYAIAGSTDTQYF. The CDR3 DNA reads TGTGCCAGCAGCTTAGATTACGCAATAGCGGGGAGCACAGATACGCAGTATTTT.

As to this clonotype: Mismatch with germline at one junction end may stem from a read error. The J gene is TRBJ2-3, the V gene TRBV27; no clear D. Germline V CDR1 and CDR2: MNHEY, SMNVEV (reference sequence). This CDR3 spans 14 amino acids. CDR3 in amino acids: CAGSPGRTTDTQYF. CDR3 nucleotide sequence: TGTGCCGGCAGTCCCGGACGGACCACAGATACGCAGTATTTT.

This clonotype was counted many times. The chain has TRBV12-5 and TRBJ2-7; maybe TRBD1 (6 bases). V lost 7 bases to trimming and J lost 6 bases, with 16 bases between them. The CDR3 has 13 amino acids. Germline CDR1 reads LGHNT; CDR2 reads FRNRAP. The CDR3 DNA sequence: TGTGCTAGTGCCCCCCCTTTGGGGGCCGAGCAGTACTTC. This gives the protein CASAPPLGAEQYF.

This clonotype was picked up a small number of times. The chain combines TRBV6-2 or TRBV6-3 with TRBJ2-2, with 7 positions matching TRBD1. The CDR3 extends over 15 amino acids. Trimming removed 0 bases from V and 8 bases from J; junction bases left unmatched: 6. Germline assignment: CDR1 MNHEY and CDR2 SVGEGT. In DNA form, the CDR3 reads TGTGCCAGCAGTTACTCGAAAAGGGGGCAGGGGGAGCTGTTTTTT. Residues: CASSYSKRGQGELFF.

As to this clonotype: A much larger clone lies a single base off, so this may be a read error. The chain recombines TRBV24-1 with TRBJ2-1, with TRBD1 matching over 10 bases. Germline V gives CDR1 KGHDR, CDR2 SFDVKD. The CDR3 covers 14 residues. The CDR3 region has the DNA TGTGCCACCGGTGATAGGACAGGGGGCAATGAGCAGTTCTTC. This sequence encodes CATGDRTGGNEQFF.

This chain connects TRBV19 to TRBJ2-3; 7 positions match TRBD1. The CDR3 covers 15 residues. Trimming cost V 3 bases and J 2 bases; bases outside gene matches: 5. Germline CDR1 LNHDA, CDR2 SQIVND (reference sequence). Here the CDR3 DNA reads TGTGCCAGTAGTATCTTGGGACAGCTCACAGATACGCAGTATTTT. Its translation is CASSILGQLTDTQYF.

This clonotype was observed at least ten times. The chain links TRBV7-9 to TRBJ1-5, with D unresolved. Germline loops: CDR1 SEHNR, CDR2 FQNEAQ (reference sequence). Trimming cost V 5 bases and J 3 bases, with 5 bases left between them. The CDR3 loop spans 12 amino acids. The CDR3 sequence is CASSVINQPQHF. The CDR3 DNA reads TGTGCCAGCAGCGTCATCAATCAGCCCCAGCATTTT.

Notes on this clonotype: Its ends do not fully match the called genes, so a read error is possible. The DNA for the CDR3 is TGCGCCAACAGCCAATACTTCCTGGGACAGGGAAAAACCGGGGAGCTGTTTTTT. Translated, it gives CANSQYFLGQGKTGELFF. This chain uses TRBV4-1 with TRBJ2-2; 9 bases are a match to TRBD1. Germline lookup yields CDR1 MGHRA and CDR2 YSYEKL. This CDR3 spans 18 amino acids.

This clonotype appeared many times. This chain joins TRBV10-2 and TRBJ1-1, with D perhaps TRBD1 (5 bases). Trimming stripped 8 bases from V and 3 bases from J, with 13 bases between. This CDR3 has 13 amino acids. CDR1 is WSHSY, CDR2 SAAADI, per germline. The chain's CDR3 is CASSGGVDTEAFF. DNA for the CDR3: TGCGCCAGCTCGGGGGGTGTCGACACTGAAGCTTTCTTT.

The table lists this clonotype with a few counts. V usage is TRBV25-1 and J usage is TRBJ2-3, with TRBD2 identical over 8 bases. Germline lookup yields CDR1 MGHDK and CDR2 SYGVNS. V gave up 3 bases and J gave up 2 bases; unmatched junction bases: 4. There are 15 residues in the CDR3. The CDR3 DNA sequence: TGTGCCAGCAGTGACTCTAGCGGGTCCACAGATACGCAGTATTTT. Encoded protein: CASSDSSGSTDTQYF.

This rearrangement joins TRBV9 to TRBJ1-4; 7 nucleotides line up with TRBD1. The germline gives CDR1 SGDLS, CDR2 YYNGEE. This CDR3 is 17 amino acids long. The V segment lost 4 bases and the J segment 0 bases; nucleotides outside the gene matches: 9. The chain's CDR3 is CASSQDRNHTTNEKLFF. The CDR3 DNA follows: TGTGCCAGCAGCCAGGACAGGAACCATACAACTAATGAAAAACTGTTTTTT.

Note on this clonotype: Being one base from a much bigger clone, this may be a read error. In DNA, the CDR3 is TGTGCCAGCATGGGGGCCGCCAACTCCTACGAGCAGTACTTC. As protein: CASMGAANSYEQYF. The V call is TRBV7-9, the J call TRBJ2-7; tentative D call: TRBD1 (6 bases). Deletions cut 7 bases from V and 0 bases from J, with 13 bases between. The CDR3 totals 14 residues. Germline CDR1 and CDR2: SEHNR and FQNEAQ (reference sequence).

This clonotype was picked up many times. The rearrangement joins TRBV7-9 to TRBJ2-5; the match to TRBD1 covers 7 bases. The ends lost 5 bases at V and 4 bases at J; junction bases unmatched: 7. The CDR3 runs to 14 residues. CDR1 is SEHNR and CDR2 is FQNEAQ in the germline V gene (reference sequence). CDR3 protein: CASSTRGTVETQYF. In DNA form, the CDR3 reads TGTGCCAGCAGCACCCGAGGGACAGTAGAGACCCAGTACTTC.

On this clonotype itself: At one boundary the junction diverges from the germline segment, which might be a read error. V and J are TRBV9 and TRBJ2-2; D remains unclear. This CDR3 spans 13 amino acids. Germline values: CDR1 SGDLS, CDR2 YYNGEE. CDR3 DNA: TGTGCCAGCAGCGCCCCCAACACCGAGGAGCTGTTTTTT. Translating it yields CASSAPNTEELFF. Combining the CDR3 with reference TRBV9 and TRBJ2-2 gives the whole variable domain DSGVTQTPKHLITATGQRVTLRCSPRSGDLSVYWYQQSLDQGLQFLIQYYNGEERAKGNILERFSAQQFPDLHSELNLSSLELGDSALYFCASSAPNTEELFFGEGSRLTVL.

V is TRBV19 and J is TRBJ2-1; TRBD2 matches 9 bases. Germline V CDR1 and CDR2: LNHDA, SQIVND (reference sequence). Germline trimming cut 9 bases from V and 4 bases from J; bases unmatched to any gene: 7. This CDR3 is 14 amino acids long. CDR3 nucleotide sequence: TGTGCCAGCCTTAGCGGGAGTAAGTACAATGAGCAGTTCTTC. This gives the protein CASLSGSKYNEQFF.

This clonotype was found many times. This sequence joins TRBV12-3 or TRBV12-4 and TRBJ2-5; the match to TRBD1 covers 7 bases. Unmatched junction bases numbered 4, after V lost 2 bases and J lost 1 base. The CDR3 contains 15 residues. CDR3 sequence reads: CASSLHRGRQETQYF. DNA of the CDR3: TGTGCCAGCAGTTTACACAGGGGTCGCCAAGAGACCCAGTACTTC.

This clonotype was counted many times. The chain couples TRBV3-1 to TRBJ2-3; a possible D gene is TRBD1 (5 bases). Per germline, CDR1 LGHDT and CDR2 YNNKEL (reference sequence). V lost 1 base and J 1 base, leaving 12 bases between the germline ends. The CDR3 length is 16 residues. The CDR3 here is CASSQVSGHRTDTQYF. CDR3 nucleotides: TGTGCCAGCAGCCAAGTTTCTGGACACCGCACAGATACGCAGTATTTT.

This clonotype was detected ten times or more. This chain links TRBV6-5 with TRBJ2-5; perhaps TRBD2 as D (5 bases). This CDR3 has 15 amino acids. Germline V gene sequence: CDR1 MNHEY, CDR2 SVGAGI. V lost 6 bases, J lost 2 bases, and 16 bases lay in between. The CDR3 here is CASRPRGRGQETQYF. Written as DNA, the CDR3 is TGTGCCAGCAGACCCCGGGGTCGAGGGCAAGAGACCCAGTACTTC.

In the case of this clonotype: One end of the junction fails to match germline, which may point to a read error. The chain uses TRBV4-3 and TRBJ2-7; D may be TRBD1 or TRBD2 (5 bases each). Germline CDR1 LGHNA, CDR2 YSLEER. CDR3 size: 13 residues. CDR3 DNA: TGCGCCAGCAGCCAGGACGGGACCTACGAGCAGTGCTTC. Protein sequence: CASSQDGTYEQCF.

A word on this clonotype: Since no conserved phenylalanine or tryptophan closes the CDR3, a read error is the likely cause. The chain recombines TRBV20-1 with TRBJ1-1, with 8 bases aligning to TRBD1. V lost 0 bases and J lost 3; bases outside the gene matches: 6. Germline assignment: CDR1 DFQATT and CDR2 SNEGSKA (reference sequence). The CDR3 runs to 15 residues. CDR3 sequence (DNA): TGCAGTGCTAGAGATATCCCAGGGGGCTACACTGAAGCTTTCTCT. Translating it yields CSARDIPGGYTEAFS.